Following are 25 T cell receptor beta chains from one sample sequenced in a study of T cell responses to AZD1222 COVID-19 vaccine. TCRdb keeps only in-frame clones here, not all; method: immunoSEQ multiplex PCR. The top ten clones hold approximately 2.9% of a sample with 120,000 to 150,000 clones, 85% to 95% of them seen once. This specimen was peripheral blood, taken on day 0 of MenACWY control vaccination. These receptors were taken from an adult in good health.

For the CDR3, the DNA is TGCAGTGCTCCCGACTTAAATGAGCAGTTCTTC. This sequence encodes CSAPDLNEQFF. The chain uses TRBV20-1 and TRBJ2-1; D not resolved. Germline V gives CDR1 DFQATT, CDR2 SNEGSKA (reference sequence). The V end was cut by 5 bases, the J end by 7 bases, with 9 bases between. This CDR3 contains 11 residues.

The chain recombines TRBV6-5 with TRBJ1-2; D unclear. The germline CDR1 and CDR2 sequences are MNHEY and SVGAGI. The CDR3 is made up of 14 amino acids. V was shortened by 2 bases and J by 0 bases, with 7 bases between the two germline ends. The CDR3 nucleotides are TGTGCCAGCAGTTACCTCGGCCCTAACTATGGCTACACCTTC. Protein: CASSYLGPNYGYTF.

J is TRBJ2-7 and V is TRBV2, with D perhaps matching TRBD1 (6 bases). The germline CDR1 and CDR2 sequences are SNHLY and FYNNEI. This CDR3 has 15 residues. The ends were cut back, 5 bases at V and 3 bases at J, with 17 bases in the middle. The CDR3 nucleotides are TGTGCCAGCAGTCAAAACAGGGCCCCACACTACGAGCAGTACTTC. This codes for CASSQNRAPHYEQYF.

The rearrangement joins TRBV24-1 to TRBJ2-2; 10 nucleotides agree with TRBD2. The CDR3 covers 18 residues. V was clipped by 0 bases and J by 5 bases; unmatched bases: 8. Per the germline V gene, CDR1 is KGHDR and CDR2 is SFDVKD. CDR3 in DNA: TGTGCCACCAGTGATTTGCCCTACGGGACTAGCGTAACCGGGGAGCTGTTTTTT. Protein sequence: CATSDLPYGTSVTGELFF.

V gene TRBV29-1 combines with J gene TRBJ1-2; the D is unclear. V dropped 3 bases and J dropped 8 bases, with 10 bases sitting between them. The germline gives CDR1 SQVTM, CDR2 ANQGSEA. The CDR3 extends over 11 amino acids. CDR3 region: CSVDSGGGYTF. CDR3 nucleotide sequence: TGCAGCGTTGATTCAGGAGGCGGCTACACCTTC.

The V call is TRBV30, the J call TRBJ1-6; possibly TRBD1 for D (6 bases). The V gene lost 2 bases and the J gene lost 5 bases, with 10 bases spanning the gap. From germline, CDR1 is GTSNPN and CDR2 SVGIG (reference sequence). The CDR3 is made up of 14 amino acids. The CDR3 DNA reads TGTGCCTGGAGTCTGGGGGCCGATAATTCACCCCTCCACTTT. Protein product: CAWSLGADNSPLHF.

This chain links TRBV19 with TRBJ1-2; D ambiguous. Germline V gene sequence: CDR1 LNHDA, CDR2 SQIVND (reference sequence). CDR3 length equals 13 residues. Trimming pared 1 base from V and 3 bases from J, leaving 6 bases between. CDR3: CASSIGRDYGYTF. DNA of the CDR3: TGTGCCAGTAGTATAGGTCGGGACTATGGCTACACCTTC.

The chain employs TRBV19 and TRBJ1-2; D gene unclear. The germline V gene encodes CDR1 LNHDA and CDR2 SQIVND (reference sequence). V was trimmed by 1 base and J by 4 bases, leaving 13 bases between them. CDR3 length equals 15 residues. The CDR3 nucleotides are TGTGCCAGTAGTATAGCCACACAACACCCCTATGGCTACACCTTC. This codes for CASSIATQHPYGYTF. Full variable domain (remainder filled in from reference TRBV19 and TRBJ1-2): DGGITQSPKYLFRKEGQNVTLSCEQNLNHDAMYWYRQDPGQGLRLIYYSQIVNDFQKGDIAEGYSVSREKKESFPLTVTSAQKNPTAFYLCASSIATQHPYGYTFGSGTRLTVV.

The chain carries TRBV28 and TRBJ1-1; 8 bases match TRBD1. CDR1 and CDR2 (germline): MDHEN, SYDVKM. V lost 6 bases and J lost 13; bases outside the gene matches: 16. The CDR3 runs 14 residues. CDR3 bases: TGTGCCAGCAGCTCCCCGGGACAGGTTGCGGCCGGTTTCTTT. Translated: CASSSPGQVAAGFF. The variable domain in full, completed from reference TRBV28 and TRBJ1-1, reads DVKVTQSSRYLVKRTGEKVFLECVQDMDHENMFWYRQDPGLGLRLIYFSYDVKMKEKGDIPEGYSVSREKKERFSLILESASTNQTSMYLCASSSPGQVAAGFFGQGTRLTVV.

V is TRBV19 and J is TRBJ2-1; 11 bases fit TRBD2. The CDR3 runs to 16 residues. The trim removed 3 bases at V and 7 bases at J, leaving 8 bases unmatched. CDR1 is LNHDA, CDR2 SQIVND, per germline (reference sequence). CDR3 sequence reads: CASSMELAGAGNEQFF. The CDR3 nucleotides are TGTGCCAGTAGTATGGAACTAGCGGGGGCGGGAAATGAGCAGTTCTTC.

V usage is TRBV6-4 and J usage is TRBJ2-1, with D maybe TRBD1 (6 bases). Germline V CDR1 and CDR2: MRHNA, SNTAGT. The CDR3 contains 15 residues. Trimming stripped 5 bases from V and 8 bases from J, with 19 bases between. The CDR3 DNA is TGTGCCAGCAGTCCCTCAGAAACAGGGCCCCATGAGCAGTTCTTC. It is translated as CASSPSETGPHEQFF.

This chain uses TRBV15 with TRBJ2-7; 12 nucleotides align to TRBD1. From germline, CDR1 is LNHNV and CDR2 YYDKDF (reference sequence). This CDR3 has 15 amino acids. Trimming cost V 5 bases and J 12 bases; bases outside gene matches: 14. The CDR3: CATSWGGQGAPHLYF. The CDR3 DNA is TGTGCCACCAGCTGGGGGGGACAGGGGGCTCCCCATCTGTACTTC.

The V call is TRBV10-3, the J call TRBJ1-5; D is ambiguous. V lost 0 bases and J 3 bases, leaving 9 bases between the germline ends. The germline V gene encodes CDR1 ENHRY and CDR2 SYGVKD. The CDR3 is 15 residues long. For the CDR3, the DNA is TGTGCCATCAGTGAGTCGCAGGTTCTCAATCAGCCCCAGCATTTT. This encodes CAISESQVLNQPQHF.

This clone was observed once. The chain uses TRBV6-1 and TRBJ2-2; D unclear. The CDR3 length is 13 residues. V was cut by 2 bases and J by 3 bases, with 4 bases left in between. Germline CDR1 is MNHNS and CDR2 is SASEGT. Here the CDR3 DNA reads TGTGCCAGCAGTGAACCCTACACCGGGGAGCTGTTTTTT. It specifies CASSEPYTGELFF.

Details on this clone: At one end the junction does not follow the germline gene, possibly because of a read error. This chain connects TRBV11-2 to TRBJ1-1, with D maybe TRBD1 (5 bases). The CDR3 spans 13 residues. Germline CDR1 SGHAT, CDR2 FQNNGV. In nucleotides, the CDR3 is TGTGCCAGCAACCCCAGCCAGGACACTAAAGCTTTCTTT. Translated: CASNPSQDTKAFF.

This chain uses TRBV9 with TRBJ2-1, with 8 bases aligning to TRBD2. Germline-derived CDR1 and CDR2 are SGDLS and YYNGEE. The CDR3 is 14 amino acids. J was trimmed by 6 bases and V by 3 bases; bases with no gene match: 5. Here the CDR3 DNA reads TGTGCCAGCAGCGCCCGGACTAGCAGCAATGAGCAGTTCTTC. The encoded protein is CASSARTSSNEQFF.

V gene TRBV2 combines with J gene TRBJ1-4; 7 bases agree with TRBD1. V lost 7 bases to trimming and J lost 5 bases; unmatched junction nucleotides: 10. The V gene's germline CDR1 is SNHLY and CDR2 FYNNEI. The CDR3 runs 15 residues. CDR3 protein: CASTLEGAINEKLFF. The DNA of the CDR3 is TGTGCCAGCACTCTAGAGGGGGCGATAAATGAAAAACTGTTTTTT.

This clone showed up just once. Within the sample, other DNA sequences also encode this same CDR3. V is TRBV18 and J is TRBJ2-5; unclear D gene. The germline V and J ends were trimmed by 3 bases and 2 bases, with 4 bases remaining between them. This CDR3 has 12 residues. Germline loops: CDR1 KGHSH, CDR2 LQKENI. CDR3 sequence reads: CASSPYQETQYF. DNA of the CDR3: TGTGCCAGCTCACCCTATCAAGAGACCCAGTACTTC.

A few counts support this clone. This chain connects TRBV19 to TRBJ1-5; the D is unclear. Germline V lookup: CDR1 LNHDA, CDR2 SQIVND (reference sequence). Between the trimmed V and J ends, which lost 5 bases and 3 bases, there was a span of 17 bases. The CDR3 is 16 residues long. CDR3 in amino acids: CASSSGLRANNQPQHF. DNA for the CDR3: TGTGCCAGTAGTTCAGGACTCCGGGCCAACAATCAGCCCCAGCATTTT.

This chain connects TRBV10-1 to TRBJ1-1, with TRBD1 identical over 7 bases. The V and J ends lost 5 bases and 4 bases, in that order; junction bases with no gene match: 7. Germline V CDR1 and CDR2: WNHNN, SYGVQD (reference sequence). The CDR3 extends over 14 amino acids. This CDR3 reads CASSPGTVGTEAFF. CDR3 nucleotide sequence: TGCGCCAGCAGTCCCGGGACAGTGGGCACTGAAGCTTTCTTT.

The chain joins TRBV27 to TRBJ2-1, with D possibly TRBD2 on 5 matching bases. The CDR3 loop spans 16 amino acids. Germline V gene data show CDR1 as MNHEY and CDR2 as SMNVEV (reference sequence). Trimming left V 4 bases short and J 4 bases short, with 17 bases between. CDR3 loop: CASSSSGKGLYNEQFF. The CDR3 coding sequence is TGTGCCAGCAGTTCCTCCGGGAAGGGCCTTTACAATGAGCAGTTCTTC.

V and J are TRBV9 and TRBJ2-5, with 9 bases aligning to TRBD2. The CDR3 runs 15 residues. Looked up from germline, CDR1 is SGDLS and CDR2 is YYNGEE. Trimming took 4 bases from V and 5 from J; bases not matched to a gene: 9. CDR3 amino acids: CASSPAGGPMETQYF. DNA for the CDR3: TGTGCCAGCAGCCCAGCGGGGGGCCCCATGGAGACCCAGTACTTC. The variable domain in full, completed from reference TRBV9 and TRBJ2-5, reads DSGVTQTPKHLITATGQRVTLRCSPRSGDLSVYWYQQSLDQGLQFLIQYYNGEERAKGNILERFSAQQFPDLHSELNLSSLELGDSALYFCASSPAGGPMETQYFGPGTRLLVL.

The V call is TRBV19, the J call TRBJ2-1; 12 bases are a match to TRBD2. The CDR3 is 16 residues long. The V gene end was trimmed by 2 bases and the J gene end by 6 bases; junction bases not matched to a gene: 5. The germline CDR1 and CDR2 sequences are LNHDA and SQIVND (reference sequence). This chain's CDR3 is CASSISLAGGPNEQFF. The CDR3 bases are TGTGCCAGTAGTATATCCCTAGCGGGAGGGCCCAATGAGCAGTTCTTC.

The rearrangement joins TRBV7-2 to TRBJ2-7; the match to TRBD1 covers 7 bases. This CDR3 region has 14 residues. Trimming took 4 bases from V and 2 from J; bases not matched to a gene: 5. Germline CDR1 is SGHTA and CDR2 is FQGNSA. The CDR3 nucleotides read TGTGCCAGCAGCTATGGGACAGTAACCTACGAGCAGTACTTC. This codes for CASSYGTVTYEQYF. The full variable domain, in which reference TRBV7-2 and TRBJ2-7 provide the parts outside the CDR3, is GAGVSQSPSNKVTEKGKDVELRCDPISGHTALYWYRQSLGQGLEFLIYFQGNSAPDKSGLPSDRFSAERTGGSVSTLTIQRTQQEDSAVYLCASSYGTVTYEQYFGPGTRLTVT.

The rearrangement uses TRBV2 and TRBJ1-5, with 9 bases aligning to TRBD1. From germline, CDR1 is SNHLY and CDR2 FYNNEI. Trimming at V came to 10 bases and at J to 2 bases, leaving 12 bases not matched to a gene. There are 16 residues in the CDR3. The CDR3 nucleotides are TGTGCCACCACCCGAGAGGGACAGGGTGGCAATCAGCCCCAGCATTTT. This codes for CATTREGQGGNQPQHF. The full variable domain, rest sourced from reference TRBV2 and TRBJ1-5, is EPEVTQTPSHQVTQMGQEVILRCVPISNHLYFYWYRQILGQKVEFLVSFYNNEISEKSEIFDDQFSVERPDGSNFTLKIRSTKLEDSAMYFCATTREGQGGNQPQHFGDGTRLSIL.